A single sample gave rise to the 21 T cell receptor beta chains below, sequenced in a study of blood T cells in healthy people across ages. For the second PCR, which ran for about 7 to 11 cycles, a sample-barcoded 5' primer and a J-beta primer mix were used. TCRdb independently ran MiXCR on the 5' RACE reads; one entry per CDR3 protein. The data show hundreds of thousands of distinct CDR3 sequences, with about 55% seen just once and roughly two fifths held by the top ten. The sequencing input was blood. These receptors were taken from an elderly man in good health.

V and J are TRBV5-1 and TRBJ2-1, with TRBD2 matching over 9 bases. V trimming: 4 bases; J trimming: 0 bases; junction bases outside the gene matches: 8. The CDR3 is 17 residues long. Germline V lookup: CDR1 SGHRS, CDR2 YFSETQ. The chain's CDR3 is CASSPRISGSSYNEQFF. As DNA, the CDR3 is TGCGCCAGCAGCCCGAGGATTAGCGGGAGCTCCTACAATGAGCAGTTCTTC.

The chain carries TRBV20-1 and TRBJ1-6, with 7 positions matching TRBD1. V lost 5 bases to trimming and J lost 7 bases; unmatched junction nucleotides: 14. From germline, CDR1 is DFQATT and CDR2 SNEGSKA (reference sequence). CDR3 length: 16 residues. DNA for the CDR3: TGCAGTGCTCGTGGGGGAAACTTGGACAGGAATTCACCCCTCCACTTT. Amino acids: CSARGGNLDRNSPLHF.

The sample holds many counts of this clonotype. The V gene is TRBV20-1, the J gene TRBJ2-7; a weak D match, TRBD1 (5 bases). CDR1 DFQATT and CDR2 SNEGSKA come from the germline V gene (reference sequence). V shed 0 bases and J shed 3 bases, with 6 bases lying between them. This CDR3 contains 12 residues. The CDR3 loop is CSARDRDYEQYF. In nucleotides, the CDR3 is TGCAGTGCTAGAGACAGGGACTACGAGCAGTACTTC.

This rearrangement joins TRBV6-2 or TRBV6-3 to TRBJ2-2, with a tentative D call TRBD2 (5 bases). Germline V gene data show CDR1 as MNHEY and CDR2 as SVGEGT. There are 15 residues in the CDR3. V was pared by 2 bases and J by 4 bases, with 11 bases between. The CDR3 protein is CASSYPGGVTGELFF. The CDR3 DNA reads as TGTGCCAGCAGTTACCCCGGAGGTGTCACCGGGGAGCTGTTTTTT.

V usage is TRBV7-9 and J usage is TRBJ2-7; tentative D call: TRBD1 (6 bases). The better agreement between TRBJ2-5 and the DNA end casts doubt on the J call. Germline V lookup: CDR1 SEHNR, CDR2 FQNEAQ (reference sequence). The CDR3 has 14 residues. CDR3 in DNA: TGTGCCAGCAGTCGAGGACAGCTAGGAGAGACCCAGTACTTC. Residues: CASSRGQLGETQYF.

In this sample, this clonotype turned up a few times. J is TRBJ2-7 and V is TRBV7-8, with D perhaps given as TRBD1 or TRBD2 (5 bases each). CDR3 size: 20 residues. V was cut by 1 base and J by 0 bases, with 25 bases left in between. Germline lookup yields CDR1 SGHVS and CDR2 FQNEAQ. CDR3 in DNA: TGTGCCAGCAGCTTAGTCCCCCCCTCCGGGACGCCCGGACCCTCCTACGAGCAGTACTTC. Its translation is CASSLVPPSGTPGPSYEQYF. Together with reference TRBV7-8 and TRBJ2-7, the CDR3 gives the full variable domain: GAGVSQSPRYKVAKRGQDVALRCDPISGHVSLFWYQQALGQGPEFLTYFQNEAQLDKSGLPSDRFFAERPEGSVSTLKIQRTQQEDSAVYLCASSLVPPSGTPGPSYEQYFGPGTRLTVT.

J is TRBJ2-1 and V is TRBV11-1, with 10 nucleotides matching TRBD2. The J segment lost 2 bases and the V segment lost 0 bases, leaving 13 bases of the junction unmatched. CDR3 length equals 20 residues. The V gene's germline CDR1 is SGHAT and CDR2 FQDESV (reference sequence). This CDR3 is CASSLALQPSGRATYNEQFF. The CDR3, as DNA: TGTGCCAGCAGCTTAGCCCTCCAGCCAAGCGGGAGGGCCACCTACAATGAGCAGTTCTTC.

The chain carries TRBV4-2 and TRBJ1-2; no clear D gene. The germline gives CDR1 LGHNA, CDR2 YNFKEQ. The V and J ends lost 0 bases and 0 bases respectively, with 8 bases between them. This CDR3 has 15 residues. CDR3 residues: CASSQDRRANYGYTF. In nucleotides, the CDR3 is TGTGCCAGCAGCCAAGATCGAAGGGCTAACTATGGCTACACCTTC.

The chain has TRBV20-1 and TRBJ2-5, with TRBD2 matching over 8 bases. The length of the CDR3 is 16 residues. The germline V gene encodes CDR1 DFQATT and CDR2 SNEGSKA (reference sequence). With 6 bases clipped from V and 5 bases from J, the junction kept 17 bases outside the gene matches. The DNA for the CDR3 is TGCAGTGCCCGACGACCGGGACTAGAGGGATGGGAGACCCAGTACTTC. The encoded protein is CSARRPGLEGWETQYF.

This clonotype was counted only a few times. The J gene is TRBJ2-5, the V gene TRBV9; TRBD2 might be the D (5 bases). V lost 3 bases to trimming and J lost 5 bases, with 17 bases between them. CDR3 length: 15 amino acids. The germline gives CDR1 SGDLS, CDR2 YYNGEE. In DNA, the CDR3 is TGTGCCAGCAGCGCCGACCGGGCCTCGGGGGAGACCCAGTACTTC. Translated: CASSADRASGETQYF.

This clonotype was seen more than once but under ten times. The V call is TRBV29-1, the J call TRBJ2-7; possibly TRBD1 for D (6 bases). This CDR3 comprises 13 residues. The ends were cut back, 6 bases at V and 4 bases at J, with 16 bases in the middle. Germline V gene lookup returns CDR1 SQVTM and CDR2 ANQGSEA. DNA of the CDR3: TGCAGCGTGGGTCTGGGGACACCATACGAGCAGTACTTC. Translating gives CSVGLGTPYEQYF.

This clonotype was recorded once. CDR3 DNA sequence: TGTGCCACCGCCGGAGACGCAGCAAAAACCAATGAGCAGTTCTTC. This codes for CATAGDAAKTNEQFF. The chain combines TRBV24-1 with TRBJ2-1; no reliable D call. The CDR3 consists of 15 residues. The V gene's germline CDR1 is KGHDR and CDR2 SFDVKD. Deletions cut 9 bases from V and 6 bases from J, with 20 bases between.

This clonotype occurred a few times. The rearrangement links TRBV12-3 or TRBV12-4 to TRBJ2-6, with D tentatively TRBD1 (6 bases). V gave up 6 bases and J gave up 0 bases, with 12 bases separating them. The CDR3 has 16 residues. CDR3: CASRLDRSSGANVLTF. DNA of the CDR3: TGTGCCAGCAGGTTGGACAGAAGCTCTGGGGCCAACGTCCTGACTTTC.

This sequence joins TRBV3-1 and TRBJ1-3; D call uncertain. Looked up from germline, CDR1 is LGHDT and CDR2 is YNNKEL (reference sequence). There are 15 residues in the CDR3. The V end lost 6 bases, the J end lost 0 bases, and 12 bases lay between the germline ends. CDR3 in DNA: TGTGCCAGCAGGCTCACAGCGAACTCTGGAAACACCATATATTTT. Translating gives CASRLTANSGNTIYF. The variable domain in full, with the rest retrieved from reference TRBV3-1 and TRBJ1-3, is DTAVSQTPKYLVTQMGNDKSIKCEQNLGHDTMYWYKQDSKKFLKIMFSYNNKELIINETVPNRFSPKSPDKAHLNLHINSLELGDSAVYFCASRLTANSGNTIYFGEGSWLTVV.

The V and J genes are TRBV28 and TRBJ2-7, with a tentative D call TRBD2 (6 bases). Germline-derived CDR1 and CDR2 are MDHEN and SYDVKM. The CDR3 consists of 13 residues. Trimming left V 10 bases short and J 5 bases short, with 18 bases between. CDR3 in amino acids: CANGGTYPNEQYF. The CDR3 bases are TGTGCCAACGGAGGGACTTACCCCAACGAGCAGTACTTC.

The chain carries TRBV7-9 and TRBJ2-1; 7 bases match TRBD2. From germline, CDR1 is SEHNR and CDR2 FQNEAQ (reference sequence). The CDR3 covers 14 residues. The V segment lost 5 bases and the J segment 5 bases; nucleotides outside the gene matches: 6. CDR3 protein: CASSEGLPNNEQFF. The CDR3 nucleotides read TGTGCCAGCAGCGAGGGACTACCTAACAATGAGCAGTTCTTC.

This chain joins TRBV14 and TRBJ2-1; D not resolved. The CDR3 runs 15 residues. CDR1 and CDR2 from the germline V gene are SGHDN and FVKESK. Trimming took 3 bases from V and 0 from J, leaving 9 bases between them. The CDR3 spells CASSQFMSSYNEQFF. The CDR3 nucleotides are TGTGCCAGCAGCCAGTTTATGAGCTCCTACAATGAGCAGTTCTTC.

The rearrangement uses TRBV15 and TRBJ2-2; a possible D gene is TRBD1 (6 bases). With 0 bases removed from V and 0 bases from J, the gap between germline ends came to 8 bases. Germline CDR1 LNHNV, CDR2 YYDKDF (reference sequence). The CDR3 has 16 amino acids. The CDR3 here is CATSRDQGPNTGELFF. CDR3 DNA sequence: TGTGCCACCAGCAGAGATCAGGGGCCGAACACCGGGGAGCTGTTTTTT.

CDR3 residues: CASSKLAGDRYAYF. The CDR3, as DNA: TGTGCCAGCAGCAAACTAGCGGGGGACAGATACGCGTATTTT. V gene TRBV7-9 combines with J gene TRBJ2-3; 11 bases match TRBD2. J lost 14 bases, V lost 5 bases, and 12 bases had no gene match. There are 14 residues in the CDR3. Germline loops: CDR1 SEHNR, CDR2 FQNEAQ (reference sequence).

The table lists this clonotype with a few counts. This chain connects TRBV29-1 to TRBJ2-7; 13 nucleotides match TRBD2. The CDR3 is made up of 13 amino acids. Germline V gene lookup returns CDR1 SQVTM and CDR2 ANQGSEA. V lost 6 bases and J lost 7; bases outside the gene matches: 6. The CDR3 region is CSVAGLAGREQYF. The CDR3 nucleotides read TGCAGCGTCGCGGGACTAGCGGGACGTGAGCAGTACTTC.

This chain links TRBV20-1 with TRBJ2-5, with D perhaps given as TRBD1 or TRBD2 (6 bases each). The CDR3 sequence is 13 residues long. Trimming shortened V by 4 bases and J by 11 bases, and 20 bases separated the two germline ends. CDR1 and CDR2 (germline): DFQATT, SNEGSKA (reference sequence). This CDR3 is CSAKKGGLNEQYF. The CDR3 DNA is TGCAGTGCTAAGAAGGGGGGTTTGAATGAGCAGTACTTC.